This T cell receptor beta chain is drawn from a study of chemoradiotherapy in HPV16-positive cancers. TCRdb keeps only in-frame clones here, not all; method: immunoSEQ multiplex PCR. The repertoire consists of over 3,500 clones, with roughly 80% occurring once and the leading ten covering 15% to 20%. The V segment lost 4 bases and the J segment 2 bases; nucleotides outside the gene matches: 1. The germline CDR1 and CDR2 sequences are MGHDK and SYGVNS. This CDR3 has 15 amino acids. Over chemoradiotherapy, repertoires were sampled more than once. This clonotype was obtained from a human donor with HPV-associated anogenital cancer. The chain links TRBV25-1 to TRBJ2-7; 14 bases agree with TRBD2. The sample in question was tumor tissue, obtained from a patient who underwent chemoradiotherapy. The CDR3 coding sequence is TGTGCCAGCAGTGCGACTAGCGGGGGGGCCTACGAGCAGTACTTC. This encodes CASSATSGGAYEQYF.